This T cell receptor (beta chain) was recovered during a study of T cells in tuberculosis. About the study: Within 7 days of starting treatment, or before, PBMC were stored.

The time point: new active TB diagnosis, blood taken before or within 7 days of starting treatment. Germline loops: CDR1 MNHNY, CDR2 SVGAGI (reference sequence). The length of the CDR3 is 14 residues. V shed 7 bases and J 2 bases; nucleotides not matched to a gene: 4. The method was immunoSEQ multiplex PCR; TCRdb's version includes in-frame clones alone and lacks a portion of them. Of tens of thousands of clones listed, roughly 88% are singletons. The chain employs TRBV6-6 and TRBJ2-1; TRBD2 matches at 8 bases. The sequence was obtained from an adult with tuberculosis. Sample: PBMCs, taken at tuberculosis diagnosis. CDR3 sequence (DNA): TGTGCCAGCATTAGCGGGGCAACCTACAATGAGCAGTTCTTC. Translation gives CASISGATYNEQFF.